The rows below give T cell receptor beta chains drawn from one sample of a study of OX40 agonist ivuxolimab in advanced cancers. Some clones are missing from TCRdb's copy, which holds only in-frame ones; the method was immunoSEQ multiplex PCR. The profile shows 90,000 or so clones, 92% of them singletons. The sequencing used CD4+ or CD8+ T cells sorted from blood, collected in a trial of the OX40 agonist ivuxolimab. The receptors come from an adult with an advanced solid tumor such as melanoma, head and neck, liver or kidney cancer. The CDR3 runs from the conserved cysteine through the conserved F or W. D genes are given only for firm matches. Clone size is given for some rows only: seen once, a few or many times, or a class if the clone is expanded.

J | size | V | D | CDR3 | DNA
TRBJ2-3 | - | TRBV7-8 | - | CASSLMTGVDTQYF | TGTGCCAGCAGCTTGATGACCGGAGTGGATACGCAGTATTTT
TRBJ1-4 | - | TRBV4-1 | - | CASSQETANEKLFF | TGCGCCAGCAGCCAAGAGACGGCTAATGAAAAACTGTTTTTT
TRBJ1-6 | - | TRBV27 | TRBD1 | CASSLSGTGRLDSPLHF | TGTGCCAGCAGTTTATCCGGGACAGGGAGATTAGATTCACCCCTCCACTTT
TRBJ1-1 | - | TRBV11-2 | - | CASSSTGTGTEAFF | TGTGCCAGCAGCTCGACCGGGACGGGGACTGAAGCTTTCTTT
TRBJ1-5 | - | TRBV27 | TRBD1 | CASKHRGDNQPQHF | TGTGCCAGCAAACACAGGGGAGACAATCAGCCCCAGCATTTT
TRBJ1-5 | - | TRBV7-6 | TRBD1 | CASSLGQGGSNQPQHF | TGTGCCAGCAGCTTGGGACAGGGGGGAAGCAATCAGCCCCAGCATTTT
TRBJ1-4 | - | TRBV9 | - | CASSGGTGWDEKLFF | TGTGCCAGCAGCGGCGGGACGGGGTGGGATGAAAAACTGTTTTTT
TRBJ1-3 | - | TRBV7-2 | - | CASSLARGGDTIYF | TGTGCCAGCAGCTTAGCGCGGGGGGGGGACACCATATATTTT
TRBJ1-1 | - | TRBV27 | TRBD1 | CASGTGEWTEAFF | TGTGCCAGCGGAACAGGGGAGTGGACTGAAGCTTTCTTT
TRBJ2-7 | - | TRBV7-9 | - | CASARFNMDEQYF | TGTGCCAGCGCGCGATTTAACATGGACGAGCAGTACTTC
TRBJ2-7 | - | TRBV2 | - | CASSATWGTPDNYEQYF | TGTGCCAGCAGTGCGACCTGGGGTACACCTGACAACTACGAGCAGTACTTC
TRBJ1-2 | - | TRBV6-5 | - | CASSYSSFNYGYTF | TGTGCCAGCAGCTACAGCAGTTTCAACTATGGCTACACCTTC
TRBJ2-7 | - | TRBV20-1 | - | CSALVYEQYF | TGCAGTGCCCTCGTTTACGAGCAGTACTTC
TRBJ1-1 | - | TRBV5-6 | - | CASSLGPGEAFF | TGTGCCAGCAGCTTGGGGCCGGGCGAAGCTTTCTTT
TRBJ1-2 | - | TRBV9 | - | CASSGARVDYGYTF | TGTGCCAGCAGCGGGGCCCGAGTGGACTATGGCTACACCTTC
TRBJ1-1 | - | TRBV19 | - | CATRDPGTEAFF | TGTGCCACACGGGACCCAGGGACTGAAGCTTTCTTT
TRBJ1-1 | - | TRBV5-8 | TRBD1 | CASSWTTGTNTEAFF | TGTGCCAGCAGCTGGACGACAGGGACGAACACTGAAGCTTTCTTT
TRBJ1-1 | - | TRBV4-1 | - | CASSQEQGRNTEAFF | TGCGCCAGCAGCCAAGAACAGGGAAGAAACACTGAAGCTTTCTTT
TRBJ2-1 | - | TRBV4-1 | TRBD2 | CASSQDLAGSYNEQFF | TGCGCCAGCAGCCAAGATCTAGCGGGGTCCTACAATGAGCAGTTCTTC
TRBJ1-5 | - | TRBV7-2 | TRBD1 | CASSVTGGRGQPQHF | TGTGCCAGCAGCGTAACAGGGGGCAGGGGTCAGCCCCAGCATTTT
TRBJ2-1 | - | TRBV10-3 | - | CAIAPGPYNEQFF | TGTGCCATCGCACCGGGGCCCTACAATGAGCAGTTCTTC
TRBJ2-1 | - | TRBV27 | TRBD2 | CASSPLAGGTGEQFF | TGTGCCAGCAGTCCGCTAGCGGGAGGTACGGGGGAGCAGTTCTTC
TRBJ1-1 | few | TRBV29-1 | - | CSVSGYYAAF | TGCAGCGTCAGTGGATATTACGCGGCGTTT
TRBJ2-1 | once | TRBV5-1 | - | CASSLAAEMSYNEQFF | TGCGCCAGCAGCTTGGCCGCGGAGATGTCCTACAATGAGCAGTTCTTC
TRBJ2-5 | - | TRBV14 | - | CASSQGPPSQETQYF | TGTGCCAGCAGCCAAGGGCCTCCTAGCCAAGAGACCCAGTACTTC
TRBJ2-5 | - | TRBV6-5 | TRBD2 | CASSYLRGGQETQYF | TGTGCCAGCAGTTACCTCCGGGGGGGCCAAGAGACCCAGTACTTC
TRBJ2-1 | few | TRBV4-1 | - | CASSQGPGEEQFF | TGCGCCAGCAGCCAAGGCCCGGGAGAGGAGCAGTTCTTC
TRBJ2-1 | once | TRBV2 | TRBD2 | CASSEWTSGGGEQFF | TGTGCCAGCAGTGAGTGGACTAGCGGGGGTGGTGAGCAGTTCTTC
TRBJ2-1 | - | TRBV9 | - | CASSVGGLWGADEQFF | TGTGCCAGCAGCGTAGGTGGACTATGGGGCGCCGATGAGCAGTTCTTC